Reported below is one T cell receptor (beta chain). Data came from immunoSEQ multiplex PCR; TCRdb stores just in-frame clones and leaves some out. This table has 60,000 to 70,000 clones, approximately 80% appearing once. Time point described: pretreatment peripheral blood. This sample stems from a study of PD-L1 blockade in urothelial cancer. Study-wide context: Once treatment had started, blood was analyzed at 3 weeks (second dose) and again at 6 weeks.

The origin of this receptor is a man between 70 and 80 years old with urothelial cancer. The sequencing used PBMCs, collected around atezolizumab (anti-PD-L1) treatment.

CDR3 sequence: CASSQDRGWTGELFF. Here the CDR3 DNA reads TGCGCCAGCAGCCAAGACAGGGGGTGGACCGGGGAGCTGTTTTTT. This chain links TRBV4-1 with TRBJ2-2; TRBD1 matches 7 bases. The V gene's germline CDR1 is MGHRA and CDR2 YSYEKL. The CDR3 covers 15 residues. J was trimmed by 5 bases and V by 0 bases; bases with no gene match: 3.